This T cell receptor beta chain was documented in a study of cytomegalovirus exposure and HLA in healthy donors. Study information: From donors who were HLA-typed, an early data release held around 80 million unique TCRs.

Regarding this clone: Antigen specificity is unknown.

Trimming took off 4 bases at V and 5 bases at J, with 15 bases between the two ends. Germline loops: CDR1 LGHNA, CDR2 YSLEER. The length of the CDR3 is 16 residues. Study-level results: Sequencing likely caused a cluster of highly shared sequence variants. A later analysis revealed that TCR association rates differed between HLA loci, peaking at DRB1 and bottoming out at HLA-C.

A multiplex PCR was run with 60 Vbeta primers and 13 Jbeta primers. Authors' processing steps: In a later analysis, the count reached 75 million to 90 million unique TCR beta chains, with around 11 million shared. Sequencing used immunoSEQ multiplex PCR; TCRdb keeps in-frame clones, though not all of them. D and trimming come from the DNA, and the V and J calls and clone size come from that table. The sample consists of fewer than 200,000 clones, 10% to 15% of them appearing once. Sequenced material: PBMCs. The TCR comes from a man aged 50-59 years in good health and CMV-seropositive. This chain joins TRBV4-3 and TRBJ1-6; D is ambiguous. CDR3 amino acids: CASSPSRYYDNSPLHF. CDR3 sequence (DNA): TGCGCCAGCAGCCCGAGTCGCTACTATGATAATTCACCCCTCCACTTT.